Shown below are 25 T cell receptor beta chains from a single sample sequenced in a study of response to subunit inactivated influenza vaccine. Each CDR3 protein is one row after TCRdb ran MiXCR on the RT-PCR reads. The repertoire holds some 570,000 distinct CDR3 sequences, with 11% as singletons. These data also formed part of another study, on T cells expressing NK-cell markers. That report adds: Beta-chain TCR cDNA was generated via 5'RACE template switching with UMIs.

Sequencing used PBMCs from blood, obtained on the day of vaccination. The receptors were sampled from a man aged 50 to 59 who received an inactivated influenza vaccine.

This clonotype was observed at least ten times. J is TRBJ2-1 and V is TRBV19; D call uncertain. Per the germline V gene, CDR1 is LNHDA and CDR2 is SQIVND (reference sequence). The V end lost 3 bases, the J end lost 6 bases, and 12 bases lay between the germline ends. CDR3 length: 14 residues. This CDR3 reads CASSIERLSNEQFF. In nucleotides, the CDR3 is TGTGCCAGTAGTATTGAGAGGCTATCCAATGAGCAGTTCTTC.

The V gene is TRBV6-1, the J gene TRBJ2-5, with D perhaps matching TRBD1 or TRBD2 (5 bases each). V dropped 7 bases and J dropped 3 bases, with 18 bases sitting between them. The CDR3 loop spans 15 amino acids. Per germline, CDR1 MNHNS and CDR2 SASEGT. Here the CDR3 reads CASNNGGPLEETQYF. The CDR3 DNA is TGTGCCAGCAACAATGGGGGACCGTTAGAAGAGACCCAGTACTTC.

The chain carries TRBV29-1 and TRBJ2-1; no reliable D call. The CDR3 extends over 14 amino acids. V lost 8 bases to trimming and J lost 5 bases, with 19 bases between them. The germline V gene has CDR1 SQVTM and CDR2 ANQGSEA. The CDR3 sequence: CSLSPNGLDNEQFF. CDR3 DNA: TGCAGCCTTTCTCCAAACGGGCTTGACAATGAGCAGTTCTTC.

The chain recombines TRBV3-1 with TRBJ2-6, with a weak D call TRBD1 (5 bases). Germline lookup yields CDR1 LGHDT and CDR2 YNNKEL (reference sequence). CDR3 length: 19 residues. V lost 4 bases to trimming and J lost 0 bases, with 19 bases between them. In nucleotides, the CDR3 is TGTGCCAGCAGCCCAACCCAGGGCGCCCCCGACTCTGGGGCCAACGTCCTGACTTTC. Amino acid sequence: CASSPTQGAPDSGANVLTF. Looking up the rest from reference TRBV3-1 and TRBJ2-6 gives the full variable domain: DTAVSQTPKYLVTQMGNDKSIKCEQNLGHDTMYWYKQDSKKFLKIMFSYNNKELIINETVPNRFSPKSPDKAHLNLHINSLELGDSAVYFCASSPTQGAPDSGANVLTFGAGSRLTVL.

The J gene is TRBJ2-3, the V gene TRBV28, with 10 bases aligning to TRBD1. This CDR3 comprises 17 residues. V lost 6 bases to trimming and J lost 4 bases; unmatched junction nucleotides: 13. Germline V gives CDR1 MDHEN, CDR2 SYDVKM. CDR3 protein: CASRSSPGQGIPDTQYF. In DNA form, the CDR3 reads TGTGCCAGCAGGAGCAGCCCGGGACAGGGGATCCCAGATACGCAGTATTTT.

About this clonotype: At one of its ends the junction is not consistent with the germline gene, which may arise from a read error. V is TRBV7-2 and J is TRBJ2-3; perhaps TRBD1 as D (5 bases). Germline assignment: CDR1 SGHTA and CDR2 FQGNSA. The CDR3 covers 13 residues. The CDR3 is CASSLGPWDTPDF. CDR3 coding DNA: TGTGCCAGCAGCTTGGGGCCATGGGATACGCCGGATTTT. Together with reference TRBV7-2 and TRBJ2-3, the CDR3 gives the full variable domain: GAGVSQSPSNKVTEKGKDVELRCDPISGHTALYWYRQSLGQGLEFLIYFQGNSAPDKSGLPSDRFSAERTGGSVSTLTIQRTQQEDSAVYLCASSLGPWDTPDFGPGTRLTVL.

This clonotype was picked up many times. This rearrangement joins TRBV29-1 to TRBJ2-5; no clear D gene. The germline V gene encodes CDR1 SQVTM and CDR2 ANQGSEA. The CDR3 consists of 11 residues. Deletions cut 5 bases from V and 3 bases from J, with 7 bases between. The chain's CDR3 is CSVSPEETQYF. CDR3 coding DNA: TGCAGCGTTTCTCCCGAAGAGACCCAGTACTTC.

This clonotype was detected only a few times. The chain combines TRBV5-1 with TRBJ2-3, with TRBD1 matching 7 bases. Looked up from germline, CDR1 is SGHRS and CDR2 is YFSETQ. The CDR3 has 15 amino acids. V lost 4 bases and J lost 0; bases outside the gene matches: 5. The CDR3 loop is CASSLDRVSTDTQYF. DNA of the CDR3: TGCGCCAGCAGCCTAGACAGGGTCAGCACAGATACGCAGTATTTT.

Only one count was recorded for this clonotype. The chain has TRBV3-1 and TRBJ2-5, with 14 bases that match TRBD2. J gave up 2 bases and V 5 bases, and 4 bases lay outside the gene matches. Germline CDR1 and CDR2: LGHDT and YNNKEL (reference sequence). This CDR3 contains 16 residues. CDR3 sequence: CASSTGLAGGQETQYF. Written as DNA, the CDR3 is TGTGCCAGCAGCACAGGACTAGCGGGAGGACAAGAGACCCAGTACTTC.

There are a few counts of this clonotype. The J gene is TRBJ2-3, the V gene TRBV5-6; D gene unclear. Germline-derived CDR1 and CDR2 are SGHDT and YYEEEE. The V gene lost 4 bases and the J gene lost 0 bases, with 12 bases spanning the gap. The CDR3 runs to 15 residues. The CDR3 sequence is CASSPRPTSTDTQYF. CDR3 DNA sequence: TGTGCCAGCAGCCCGAGGCCAACTAGCACAGATACGCAGTATTTT.

This chain links TRBV7-2 with TRBJ1-2, with D perhaps matching TRBD1 (6 bases). CDR3 length equals 17 residues. V was shortened by 1 base and J by 2 bases, with 17 bases between the two germline ends. The germline gives CDR1 SGHTA, CDR2 FQGNSA. DNA of the CDR3: TGTGCCAGCAGCTTAGGAGGGGGAGGCAGAATGAACTATGGCTACACCTTC. The encoded protein is CASSLGGGGRMNYGYTF.

This clonotype was found many times. This sequence joins TRBV3-1 and TRBJ2-3; no reliable D call. The V and J ends lost 0 bases and 6 bases respectively, with 7 bases between them. The germline V gene has CDR1 LGHDT and CDR2 YNNKEL (reference sequence). The CDR3 contains 13 residues. This chain's CDR3 is CASSQDYRDTQYF. In DNA form, the CDR3 reads TGTGCCAGCAGCCAAGATTACCGGGATACGCAGTATTTT.

V is TRBV30 and J is TRBJ1-2; possible D gene TRBD1, 6 bases. V lost 7 bases to trimming and J lost 8 bases, with 20 bases between them. From germline, CDR1 is GTSNPN and CDR2 SVGIG (reference sequence). This CDR3 is 13 amino acids long. The CDR3 nucleotides read TGTGCCTTCACCCCCGGGGGGCGAGTCGGCTACACCTTC. Encoded protein: CAFTPGGRVGYTF.

There are a few counts of this clonotype. This chain uses TRBV4-3 with TRBJ1-6; D is unclear. This CDR3 has 17 amino acids. Looked up from germline, CDR1 is LGHNA and CDR2 is YSLEER. V dropped 1 base and J dropped 3 bases, with 13 bases sitting between them. The CDR3 region is CASSQASLSVYNSPLHF. CDR3 in DNA: TGCGCCAGCAGCCAAGCAAGTCTCTCCGTCTATAATTCACCCCTCCACTTT.

This chain links TRBV28 with TRBJ2-1; 8 bases are a match to TRBD1. V lost 2 bases and J lost 6; bases outside the gene matches: 6. The CDR3 is made up of 15 amino acids. Per germline, CDR1 MDHEN and CDR2 SYDVKM. This CDR3 reads CASSLVQGALNEQFF. DNA of the CDR3: TGTGCCAGCAGTTTAGTCCAGGGGGCGCTCAATGAGCAGTTCTTC.

This clonotype was recorded a few times. The genes are TRBV5-1 and TRBJ2-7; D tentatively reads TRBD1 or TRBD2 (7 bases each). Germline V lookup: CDR1 SGHRS, CDR2 YFSETQ. Deletions cut 7 bases from V and 2 bases from J, with 13 bases between. The CDR3 loop spans 13 amino acids. The chain's CDR3 is CASQGGGTYEQYF. The CDR3, as DNA: TGCGCCAGCCAGGGGGGGGGAACCTACGAGCAGTACTTC. The variable domain in full, completed from reference TRBV5-1 and TRBJ2-7, reads KAGVTQTPRYLIKTRGQQVTLSCSPISGHRSVSWYQQTPGQGLQFLFEYFSETQRNKGNFPGRFSGRQFSNSRSEMNVSTLELGDSALYLCASQGGGTYEQYFGPGTRLTVT.

This clonotype was found a few times. The chain carries TRBV20-1 and TRBJ2-6; 9 bases fit TRBD2. From germline, CDR1 is DFQATT and CDR2 SNEGSKA (reference sequence). The CDR3 sequence is 19 residues long. Trimming removed 3 bases from V and 3 bases from J; junction bases left unmatched: 15. CDR3 DNA sequence: TGCAGTGCTAGCCCTCGTTCGGGACTAGCAGCCCTTGGGGCCAACGTCCTGACTTTC. This codes for CSASPRSGLAALGANVLTF.

This clonotype was found a few times. The J gene is TRBJ1-1, the V gene TRBV5-1, with D unclear. CDR3 length: 17 amino acids. V gave up 2 bases and J gave up 0 bases, with 17 bases separating them. CDR1 SGHRS and CDR2 YFSETQ come from the germline V gene. The CDR3 region is CASSLNSGREMNTEAFF. The CDR3 region has the DNA TGCGCCAGCAGCTTAAACTCCGGAAGGGAGATGAACACTGAAGCTTTCTTT.

This clonotype showed up just a few times. V usage is TRBV4-1 and J usage is TRBJ2-1; 11 nucleotides line up with TRBD1. CDR1 MGHRA and CDR2 YSYEKL come from the germline V gene. V lost 2 bases to trimming and J lost 9 bases; unmatched junction nucleotides: 9. The CDR3 is 16 residues long. CDR3 DNA sequence: TGCGCCAGCAGCCAACCCGGACAGGGGGCGGGGAGTGAGCAGTTCTTC. Its translation: CASSQPGQGAGSEQFF.

This clonotype has just a few counts. This chain links TRBV4-2 with TRBJ2-7, with 11 bases lining up with TRBD2. CDR1 is LGHNA, CDR2 YNFKEQ, per germline. The V and J ends lost 1 base and 0 bases, in that order; junction bases with no gene match: 5. The CDR3 totals 17 residues. The CDR3 DNA reads as TGTGCCAGCAGCCAAGTCCTGACTAGCGGGGCCTCCTACGAGCAGTACTTC. Protein product: CASSQVLTSGASYEQYF.

The gene calls are TRBV6-1 and TRBJ2-7, with D tentatively TRBD1 (5 bases). V was pared by 8 bases and J by 4 bases, with 18 bases between. The CDR3 length is 14 residues. The V gene's germline CDR1 is MNHNS and CDR2 SASEGT. Here the CDR3 reads CASGPDSAGYEQYF. CDR3 in DNA: TGTGCCAGCGGCCCCGACTCCGCAGGGTACGAGCAGTACTTC.

This clonotype was seen more than once but under ten times. The genes are TRBV12-3 or TRBV12-4 and TRBJ2-3; D might be TRBD2 (6 bases). Trimming left V 7 bases short and J 0 bases short, with 11 bases between. The CDR3 has 14 amino acids. CDR3 loop: CASMKRVSTDTQYF. The CDR3 bases are TGTGCCAGCATGAAGCGGGTTAGCACAGATACGCAGTATTTT.

This clonotype has only a few counts. J is TRBJ2-3 and V is TRBV28; no firm D call. The CDR3 length is 13 residues. CDR1 and CDR2 (germline): MDHEN, SYDVKM. V lost 5 bases and J 2 bases, leaving 8 bases between the germline ends. The CDR3 loop reads CASSTPDTDTQYF. The CDR3 DNA sequence: TGTGCCAGCAGTACCCCGGACACAGATACGCAGTATTTT.

The chain combines TRBV28 with TRBJ2-3; 8 bases are shared with TRBD1. Germline CDR1 and CDR2: MDHEN and SYDVKM. This CDR3 is 17 amino acids long. J was trimmed by 3 bases and V by 4 bases; bases with no gene match: 12. The CDR3 spells CASSSIRTGKMTDTQYF. The CDR3 DNA is TGTGCCAGCAGTTCGATAAGGACAGGGAAGATGACAGATACGCAGTATTTT. Complete variable domain (other parts from reference TRBV28 and TRBJ2-3): DVKVTQSSRYLVKRTGEKVFLECVQDMDHENMFWYRQDPGLGLRLIYFSYDVKMKEKGDIPEGYSVSREKKERFSLILESASTNQTSMYLCASSSIRTGKMTDTQYFGPGTRLTVL.

V and J are TRBV28 and TRBJ2-5, with TRBD2 as a possible D gene (5 bases). V lost 4 bases to trimming and J lost 0 bases, with 9 bases between them. The CDR3 is made up of 14 amino acids. Germline V lookup: CDR1 MDHEN, CDR2 SYDVKM. The CDR3 is CASSSEGYQETQYF. The CDR3 region has the DNA TGTGCCAGCAGTTCCGAGGGATACCAAGAGACCCAGTACTTC.